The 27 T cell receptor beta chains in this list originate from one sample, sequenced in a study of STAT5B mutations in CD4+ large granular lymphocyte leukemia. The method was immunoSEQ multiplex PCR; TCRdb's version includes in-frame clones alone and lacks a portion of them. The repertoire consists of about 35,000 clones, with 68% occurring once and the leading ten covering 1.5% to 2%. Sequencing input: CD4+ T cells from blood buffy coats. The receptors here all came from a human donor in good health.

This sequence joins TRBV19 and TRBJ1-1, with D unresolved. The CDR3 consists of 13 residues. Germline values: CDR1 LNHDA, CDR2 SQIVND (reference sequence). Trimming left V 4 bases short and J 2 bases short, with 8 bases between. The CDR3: CASSSQRNTEAFF. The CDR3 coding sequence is TGTGCCAGTAGTAGCCAAAGAAACACTGAAGCTTTCTTT.

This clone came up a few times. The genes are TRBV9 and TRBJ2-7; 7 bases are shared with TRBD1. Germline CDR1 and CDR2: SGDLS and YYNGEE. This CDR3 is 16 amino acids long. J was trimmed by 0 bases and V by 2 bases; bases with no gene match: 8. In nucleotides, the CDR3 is TGTGCCAGCAGCGTCGGGGTGGACAGGAGCTCCTACGAGCAGTACTTC. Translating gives CASSVGVDRSSYEQYF.

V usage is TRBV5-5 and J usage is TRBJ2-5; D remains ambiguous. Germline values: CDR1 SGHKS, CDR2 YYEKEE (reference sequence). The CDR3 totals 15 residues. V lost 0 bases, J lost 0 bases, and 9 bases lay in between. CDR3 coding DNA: TGTGCCAGCAGCTTGGCCGGCGGATACCAAGAGACCCAGTACTTC. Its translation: CASSLAGGYQETQYF.

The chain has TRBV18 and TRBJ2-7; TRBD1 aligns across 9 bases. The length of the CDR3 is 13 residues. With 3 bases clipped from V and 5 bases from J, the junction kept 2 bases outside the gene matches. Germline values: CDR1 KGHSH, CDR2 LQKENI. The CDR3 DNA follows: TGTGCCAGCTCACCGGGACAGGGAAACGAGCAGTACTTC. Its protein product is CASSPGQGNEQYF.

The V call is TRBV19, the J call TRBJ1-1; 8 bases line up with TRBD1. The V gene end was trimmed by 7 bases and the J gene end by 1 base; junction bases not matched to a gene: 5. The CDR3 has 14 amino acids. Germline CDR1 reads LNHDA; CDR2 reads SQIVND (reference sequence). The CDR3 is CASTRGPGNTEAFF. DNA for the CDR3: TGTGCCAGTACCAGGGGGCCGGGGAACACTGAAGCTTTCTTT.

CDR3: CASSPGGTMNTEAFF. As DNA, the CDR3 is TGTGCCAGCAGCCCAGGGGGGACAATGAACACTGAAGCTTTCTTT. The V gene is TRBV5-5, the J gene TRBJ1-1; the match to TRBD1 covers 7 bases. Germline CDR1 and CDR2: SGHKS and YYEKEE (reference sequence). The CDR3 extends over 15 amino acids. J lost 0 bases, V lost 4 bases, and 6 bases had no gene match.

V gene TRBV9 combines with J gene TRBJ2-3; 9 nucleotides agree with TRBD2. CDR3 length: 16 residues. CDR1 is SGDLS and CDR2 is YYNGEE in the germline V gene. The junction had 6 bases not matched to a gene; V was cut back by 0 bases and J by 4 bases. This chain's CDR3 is CASSVAGGGAPDTQYF. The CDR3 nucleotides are TGTGCCAGCAGCGTAGCAGGCGGGGGGGCCCCAGATACGCAGTATTTT.

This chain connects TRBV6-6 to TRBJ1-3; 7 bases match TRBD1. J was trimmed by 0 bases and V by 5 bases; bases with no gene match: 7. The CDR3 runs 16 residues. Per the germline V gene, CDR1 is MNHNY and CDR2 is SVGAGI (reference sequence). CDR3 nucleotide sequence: TGTGCCAGCAGTCTCCGACAGGGAAGCTCTGGAAACACCATATATTTT. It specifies CASSLRQGSSGNTIYF.

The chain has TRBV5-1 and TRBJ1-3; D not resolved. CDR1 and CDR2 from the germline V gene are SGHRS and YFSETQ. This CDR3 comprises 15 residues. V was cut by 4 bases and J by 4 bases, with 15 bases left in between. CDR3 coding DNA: TGCGCCAGCAGCCCCAACCCGGGGTCCGGAAACACCATATATTTT. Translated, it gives CASSPNPGSGNTIYF.

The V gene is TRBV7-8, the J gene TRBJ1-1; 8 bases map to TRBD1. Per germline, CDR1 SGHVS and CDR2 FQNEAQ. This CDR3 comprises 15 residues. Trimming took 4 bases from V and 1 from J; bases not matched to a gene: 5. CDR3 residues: CASSYDRGGNTEAFF. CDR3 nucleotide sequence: TGTGCCAGCAGCTACGACAGGGGAGGGAACACTGAAGCTTTCTTT.

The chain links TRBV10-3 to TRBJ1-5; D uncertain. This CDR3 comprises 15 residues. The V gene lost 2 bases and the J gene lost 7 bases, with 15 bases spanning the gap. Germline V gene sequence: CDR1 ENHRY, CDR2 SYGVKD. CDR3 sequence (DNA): TGTGCCATCAGTGAGCGGACGTACGAGGGACAGCCCCAGCATTTT. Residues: CAISERTYEGQPQHF.

Here the CDR3 reads CASSPSVGELYEQYF. CDR3 DNA: TGTGCCAGCTCACCATCGGTTGGGGAACTCTACGAGCAGTACTTC. V is TRBV18 and J is TRBJ2-7; no definite D call. From germline, CDR1 is KGHSH and CDR2 LQKENI. This CDR3 has 15 residues. Deletions cut 2 bases from V and 3 bases from J, with 14 bases between.

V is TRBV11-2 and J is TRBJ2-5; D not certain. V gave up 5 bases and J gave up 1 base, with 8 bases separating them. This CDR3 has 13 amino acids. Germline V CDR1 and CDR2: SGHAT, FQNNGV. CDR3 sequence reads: CASSLGSQETQYF. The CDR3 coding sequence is TGTGCCAGCAGCCTAGGTTCCCAAGAGACCCAGTACTTC.

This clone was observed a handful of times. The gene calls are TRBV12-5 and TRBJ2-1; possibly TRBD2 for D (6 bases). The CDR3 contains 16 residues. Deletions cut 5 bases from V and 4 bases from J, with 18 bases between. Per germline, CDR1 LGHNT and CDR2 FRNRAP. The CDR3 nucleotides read TGTGCTAGTGGTCCCCGCCTGGAGGGCCAATACAATGAGCAGTTCTTC. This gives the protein CASGPRLEGQYNEQFF.

CDR3: CASSSRQSSNQPQHF. The CDR3 bases are TGTGCCAGCAGTTCACGACAGAGTAGCAATCAGCCCCAGCATTTT. The chain recombines TRBV27 with TRBJ1-5, with a weak D call TRBD1 (5 bases). CDR1 is MNHEY and CDR2 is SMNVEV in the germline V gene (reference sequence). Between the trimmed V and J ends, which lost 4 bases and 0 bases, there was a span of 10 bases. The CDR3 runs 15 residues.

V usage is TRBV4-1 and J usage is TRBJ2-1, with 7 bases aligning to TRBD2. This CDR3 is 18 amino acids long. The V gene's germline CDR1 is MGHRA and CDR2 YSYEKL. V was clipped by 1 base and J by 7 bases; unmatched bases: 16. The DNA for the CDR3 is TGCGCCAGCAGCCAAGTCTTCCAGGGAGGACCCGGGGGGAATGAGCAGTTCTTC. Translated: CASSQVFQGGPGGNEQFF.

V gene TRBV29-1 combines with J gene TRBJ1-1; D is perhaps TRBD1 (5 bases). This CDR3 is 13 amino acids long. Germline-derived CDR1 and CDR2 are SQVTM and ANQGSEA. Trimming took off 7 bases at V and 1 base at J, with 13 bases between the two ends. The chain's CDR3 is CSGGALGNTEAFF. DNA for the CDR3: TGCAGCGGAGGGGCCCTAGGGAACACTGAAGCTTTCTTT.

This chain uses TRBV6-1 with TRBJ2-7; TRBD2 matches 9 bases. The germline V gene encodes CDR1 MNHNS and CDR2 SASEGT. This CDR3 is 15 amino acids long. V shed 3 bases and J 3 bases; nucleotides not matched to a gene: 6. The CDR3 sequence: CASSESSGVLYEQYF. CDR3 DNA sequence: TGTGCCAGCAGTGAGTCTAGCGGGGTCCTCTACGAGCAGTACTTC.

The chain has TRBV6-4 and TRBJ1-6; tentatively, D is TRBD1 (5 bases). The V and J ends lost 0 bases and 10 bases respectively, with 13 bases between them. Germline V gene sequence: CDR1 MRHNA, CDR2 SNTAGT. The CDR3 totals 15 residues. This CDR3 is CASSDSNQGGSPLHF. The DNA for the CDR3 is TGTGCCAGCAGTGACTCGAACCAGGGCGGCTCACCCCTCCACTTT.

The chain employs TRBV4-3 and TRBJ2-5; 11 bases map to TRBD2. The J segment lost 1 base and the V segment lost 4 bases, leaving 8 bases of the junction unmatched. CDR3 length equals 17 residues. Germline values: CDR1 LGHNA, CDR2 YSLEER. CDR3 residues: CASSRGTSGGSQETQYF. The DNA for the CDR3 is TGCGCCAGCAGCCGAGGAACTAGCGGGGGATCCCAAGAGACCCAGTACTTC.

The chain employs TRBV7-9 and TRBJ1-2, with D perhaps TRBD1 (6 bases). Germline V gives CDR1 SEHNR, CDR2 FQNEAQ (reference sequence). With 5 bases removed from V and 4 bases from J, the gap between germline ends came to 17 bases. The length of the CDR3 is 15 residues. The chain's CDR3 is CASSPSFTRGYGYTF. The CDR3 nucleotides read TGTGCCAGCAGCCCCAGTTTCACCAGGGGCTATGGCTACACCTTC.

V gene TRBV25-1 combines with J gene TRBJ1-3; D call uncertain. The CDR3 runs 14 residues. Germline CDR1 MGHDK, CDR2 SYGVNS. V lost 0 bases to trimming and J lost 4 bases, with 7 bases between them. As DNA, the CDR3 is TGTGCCAGCAGTGAATACGGCAGAGGAAACACCATATATTTT. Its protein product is CASSEYGRGNTIYF.

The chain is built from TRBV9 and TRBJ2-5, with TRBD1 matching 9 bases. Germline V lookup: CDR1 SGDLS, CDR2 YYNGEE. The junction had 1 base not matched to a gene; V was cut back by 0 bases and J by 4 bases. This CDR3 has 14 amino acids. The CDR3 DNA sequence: TGTGCCAGCAGCGTAGGACAGGGGGGAGAGACCCAGTACTTC. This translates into CASSVGQGGETQYF.

CDR3 sequence reads: CAITGQGWYF. The CDR3 DNA follows: TGTGCCATCACGGGACAGGGTTGGTATTTT. The chain employs TRBV10-3 and TRBJ2-3; TRBD1 agrees at 9 bases. The V and J ends lost 7 bases and 14 bases, in that order; junction bases with no gene match: 4. The germline V gene encodes CDR1 ENHRY and CDR2 SYGVKD. The CDR3 totals 10 residues.

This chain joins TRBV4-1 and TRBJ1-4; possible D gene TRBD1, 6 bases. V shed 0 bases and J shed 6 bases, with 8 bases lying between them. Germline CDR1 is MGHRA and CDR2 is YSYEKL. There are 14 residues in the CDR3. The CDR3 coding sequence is TGCGCCAGCAGCCAAGAGAACAGGGATGAAAAACTGTTTTTT. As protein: CASSQENRDEKLFF.

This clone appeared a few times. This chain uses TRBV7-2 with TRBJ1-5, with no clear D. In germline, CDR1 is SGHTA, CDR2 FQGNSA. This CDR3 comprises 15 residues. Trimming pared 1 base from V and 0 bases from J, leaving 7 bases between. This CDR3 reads CASSLEGNSNQPQHF. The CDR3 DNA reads TGTGCCAGCAGCTTAGAGGGCAATAGCAATCAGCCCCAGCATTTT.

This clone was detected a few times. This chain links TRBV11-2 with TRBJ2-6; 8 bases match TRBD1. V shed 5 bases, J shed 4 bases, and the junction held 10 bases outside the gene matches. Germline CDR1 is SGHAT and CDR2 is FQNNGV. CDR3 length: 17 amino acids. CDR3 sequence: CASSPGTGRAGANVLTF. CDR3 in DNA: TGTGCCAGCAGCCCCGGGACAGGCCGGGCAGGGGCCAACGTCCTGACTTTC.